This T cell receptor (beta chain) was sequenced for a study of early T cells in non-severe SARS-CoV-2 infection. CDR1 and CDR2 (germline): DFQATT, SNEGSKA (reference sequence). V lost 3 bases, J lost 0 bases, and 12 bases lay in between. CDR3 size: 15 residues. TCRdb reanalysed the 5' RACE reads using MiXCR and keeps one entry per CDR3 protein. Here the sample spans more than 85,000 distinct CDR3 sequences, under 15% being singletons. The receptor's source is an adult who was a healthcare worker with PCR-confirmed SARS-CoV-2 infection or an uninfected control (not recorded which). V and J are TRBV20-1 and TRBJ2-1; D possibly corresponds to TRBD2 (6 bases). The material sequenced was whole blood. The CDR3 loop is CSASGAGSSYNEQFF. The CDR3 DNA is TGCAGTGCTAGTGGGGCGGGAAGCTCCTACAATGAGCAGTTCTTC.